These 16 T cell receptor beta chains came from one sample sequenced in a study of cytomegalovirus exposure and HLA in healthy donors (dated by TCRdb to 2017 to 2019). The library relied on the immunoSEQ multiplex PCR assay. For the multiplex PCR, a mixture combining 60 forward primers for TCR Vbeta segments and 13 reverse primers for TCR Jbeta segments was used. The clones in this table, taken by TCRdb from immuneACCESS, are in-frame only. Not every clone is retained; where verified, under half of the shortfall comes from an unresolved V gene, and the cause of the rest is unknown. The sample table records 150,000 to 200,000 clones; approximately 88% of these occur just once. The ten largest clones add up to roughly 1.5% of the sample. What was sequenced was PBMCs. The source of these receptors is a woman between 18 and 29 years old in good health and CMV-seronegative.

This chain uses TRBV5-6 with TRBJ2-5; 9 bases map to TRBD1. V was clipped by 0 bases and J by 1 base; unmatched bases: 1. CDR1 is SGHDT and CDR2 is YYEEEE in the germline V gene. The CDR3 is 15 amino acids. The CDR3 loop reads CASSLGQGVQETQYF. In DNA form, the CDR3 reads TGTGCCAGCAGCTTGGGACAGGGGGTCCAAGAGACCCAGTACTTC.

This sequence joins TRBV2 and TRBJ2-6, with 8 bases fitting TRBD2. The trim removed 6 bases at V and 1 base at J, leaving 2 bases unmatched. This CDR3 is 15 amino acids long. From germline, CDR1 is SNHLY and CDR2 FYNNEI. In DNA form, the CDR3 reads TGTGCCAGCAGCCCGGGGGGGTCTGGGGCCAACGTCCTGACTTTC. It yields the protein CASSPGGSGANVLTF.

This chain joins TRBV7-9 and TRBJ2-1; TRBD2 agrees at 7 bases. J was trimmed by 7 bases and V by 5 bases; bases with no gene match: 11. This CDR3 is 15 amino acids long. CDR1 SEHNR and CDR2 FQNEAQ come from the germline V gene (reference sequence). CDR3 loop: CASSAFWGGRNEQFF. The CDR3 nucleotides are TGTGCCAGCAGCGCCTTTTGGGGGGGGAGGAATGAGCAGTTCTTC. Combining the CDR3 with reference TRBV7-9 and TRBJ2-1 gives the whole variable domain DTGVSQNPRHKITKRGQNVTFRCDPISEHNRLYWYRQTLGQGPEFLTYFQNEAQLEKSRLLSDRFSAERPKGSFSTLEIQRTEQGDSAMYLCASSAFWGGRNEQFFGPGTRLTVL.

The chain employs TRBV19 and TRBJ1-2, with 7 bases that match TRBD1. Trimming cost V 6 bases and J 7 bases; bases outside gene matches: 5. The CDR3 runs to 12 residues. From germline, CDR1 is LNHDA and CDR2 SQIVND (reference sequence). The CDR3 DNA sequence: TGTGCCAGTAGCAGGGGGTCCCTTGGCTACACCTTC. Protein product: CASSRGSLGYTF.

In its sample, this clone was seen once. The DNA for the CDR3 is TGTGCCAGTAGTGGCGAGGGATTTCGCACAGATACGCAGTATTTT. This sequence encodes CASSGEGFRTDTQYF. The chain recombines TRBV19 with TRBJ2-3; D might be TRBD2 (5 bases). CDR3 length: 15 residues. Germline lookup yields CDR1 LNHDA and CDR2 SQIVND (reference sequence). V lost 5 bases, J lost 1 base, and 13 bases lay in between.

This chain uses TRBV7-6 with TRBJ2-1; TRBD2 aligns across 10 bases. Germline V gene lookup returns CDR1 SGHVS and CDR2 FNYEAQ. Germline trimming cut 5 bases from V and 3 bases from J; bases unmatched to any gene: 7. This CDR3 is 16 amino acids long. The CDR3 is CASSPVWTSGYNEQFF. CDR3 bases: TGTGCCAGCAGCCCGGTCTGGACTAGCGGCTACAATGAGCAGTTCTTC.

The chain recombines TRBV18 with TRBJ1-2; no firm D call. Germline V gene lookup returns CDR1 KGHSH and CDR2 LQKENI. Between the trimmed V and J ends, which lost 6 bases and 8 bases, there was a span of 16 bases. CDR3 length equals 13 residues. Here the CDR3 reads CASSSSERRGYTF. The CDR3 nucleotides read TGTGCCAGCTCGTCTTCAGAGCGTCGGGGCTACACCTTC.

This clone was found a few times. CDR3 region: CASSLWQGADTIYF. The CDR3 bases are TGCGCCAGCAGCTTGTGGCAGGGGGCTGACACCATATATTTT. V and J are TRBV5-1 and TRBJ1-3, with 8 bases identical to TRBD1. This CDR3 region has 14 residues. CDR1 is SGHRS and CDR2 is YFSETQ in the germline V gene. V lost 1 base, J lost 8 bases, and 5 bases stayed unmatched. Based on the CDR3 plus reference TRBV5-1 and TRBJ1-3, the full variable domain is KAGVTQTPRYLIKTRGQQVTLSCSPISGHRSVSWYQQTPGQGLQFLFEYFSETQRNKGNFPGRFSGRQFSNSRSEMNVSTLELGDSALYLCASSLWQGADTIYFGEGSWLTVV.

V usage is TRBV28 and J usage is TRBJ1-2; the D is unclear. From germline, CDR1 is MDHEN and CDR2 SYDVKM. This CDR3 comprises 12 residues. V dropped 3 bases and J dropped 5 bases, with 7 bases sitting between them. Written as DNA, the CDR3 is TGTGCCAGCAGTTTTTCCCCTTATGGCTACACCTTC. Encoded protein: CASSFSPYGYTF.

The CDR3 coding sequence is TGTGCCAGCAGCCAACTAGCGTCGAGTTCCTACAATGAGCAGTTCTTC. Protein sequence: CASSQLASSSYNEQFF. V is TRBV9 and J is TRBJ2-1, with TRBD2 identical over 7 bases. Germline V CDR1 and CDR2: SGDLS, YYNGEE. V trimming: 4 bases; J trimming: 1 base; junction bases outside the gene matches: 8. This CDR3 comprises 16 residues.

This clone was seen a single time. The chain combines TRBV2 with TRBJ2-1; possibly TRBD1 for D (5 bases). The V gene lost 2 bases and the J gene lost 14 bases, with 10 bases spanning the gap. This CDR3 region has 11 residues. The V gene's germline CDR1 is SNHLY and CDR2 FYNNEI. The CDR3 region is CASSESRVKFF. CDR3 in DNA: TGTGCCAGCAGTGAATCCAGGGTAAAGTTCTTC. The variable domain in full, with the rest retrieved from reference TRBV2 and TRBJ2-1, is EPEVTQTPSHQVTQMGQEVILRCVPISNHLYFYWYRQILGQKVEFLVSFYNNEISEKSEIFDDQFSVERPDGSNFTLKIRSTKLEDSAMYFCASSESRVKFFGPGTRLTVL.

Regarding this clone: The same CDR3 arises from other DNA sequences in this sample as well. The V gene is TRBV6-1, the J gene TRBJ1-5; D unclear. The CDR3 has 12 residues. Per germline, CDR1 MNHNS and CDR2 SASEGT. V lost 2 bases to trimming and J lost 9 bases, with 8 bases between them. In DNA form, the CDR3 reads TGTGCCAGCAGTGAATCTCCCAGGCCCCAGCATTTT. Amino acid sequence: CASSESPRPQHF.

The chain combines TRBV15 with TRBJ1-1; the match to TRBD1 covers 9 bases. CDR3 size: 19 residues. Germline-derived CDR1 and CDR2 are LNHNV and YYDKDF (reference sequence). V was clipped by 0 bases and J by 6 bases; unmatched bases: 17. CDR3 nucleotides: TGTGCCACCAGCAGAGATGTCCCCGGGACAGGGCTTTTTACCTCTGAAGCTTTCTTT. It is translated as CATSRDVPGTGLFTSEAFF.

The chain recombines TRBV7-9 with TRBJ2-7, with 8 bases fitting TRBD1. The CDR3 length is 15 residues. The germline CDR1 and CDR2 sequences are SEHNR and FQNEAQ (reference sequence). V was clipped by 4 bases and J by 1 base; unmatched bases: 6. CDR3 DNA sequence: TGTGCCAGCAGCTCGGGACAGGATACATCCTACGAGCAGTACTTC. It encodes CASSSGQDTSYEQYF.

V usage is TRBV30 and J usage is TRBJ1-5; D call uncertain. This CDR3 is built from 13 residues. Per germline, CDR1 GTSNPN and CDR2 SVGIG (reference sequence). V was clipped by 2 bases and J by 0 bases, with 5 bases between them. The CDR3 DNA follows: TGTGCCTGGAGTTACTCTAGCAATCAGCCCCAGCATTTT. It is translated as CAWSYSSNQPQHF. The whole variable domain, filled in from reference TRBV30 and TRBJ1-5, reads SQTIHQWPATLVQPVGSPLSLECTVEGTSNPNLYWYRQAAGRGLQLLFYSVGIGQISSEVPQNLSASRPQDRQFILSSKKLLLSDSGFYLCAWSYSSNQPQHFGDGTRLSIL.

Worth noting for this clone: One junction end disagrees with the germline gene, perhaps due to a read error. The rearrangement joins TRBV7-9 to TRBJ1-1; weak D call: TRBD1 (6 bases). CDR1 is SEHNR, CDR2 FQNEAQ, per germline (reference sequence). The CDR3 is made up of 15 amino acids. The CDR3, as DNA: TGTTCCAGCAGCTTCCGACGGACAGAGAACACTGAAGCTTTCTTT. Protein: CSSSFRRTENTEAFF.